These 23 T cell receptor beta chains share one sample of origin, sequenced in a study of tumor-infiltrating lymphocytes in primary liver carcinoma. Total RNA (around 500 ng) served as template for TCR beta cDNA synthesis primed by a constant-region primer. Library construction for TCR beta comprised three nested multiplex PCR rounds performed with slightly modified ARM-PCR. Use of TRBV1-TRBV30 forward primers with a C-beta reverse primer characterized the first two PCR rounds, which lasted about 9 cycles each. MiXCR, applied by TCRdb to the multiplex PCR reads, yields one record per CDR3 protein. The repertoire holds about 97,000 distinct CDR3 sequences, with about 67% as singletons. For each extraction, RNA and DNA were obtained together from approximately 20-30 mg of unsorted bulk tissue. Sequenced input: liver tumor tissue from sampling region 2. Subset of the sample: tumor region T2, inferior pole. The receptors here all came from a woman between 55 and 75 years old with primary liver carcinoma and hepatitis B virus infection.

In regard to this clonotype: A much larger clone differs by one base, so this may be a read error. The chain uses TRBV28 and TRBJ2-3, with a possible D match to TRBD2 (6 bases). V lost 8 bases and J lost 6, with 12 bases in between. CDR1 MDHEN and CDR2 SYDVKM come from the germline V gene. This CDR3 contains 12 residues. CDR3 sequence reads: CASRRAGDTQYF. The CDR3 coding sequence is TGTGCCAGCCGTAGGGCGGGGGATACGCAGTATTTT.

This chain uses TRBV6-5 with TRBJ1-2; 10 bases are a match to TRBD1. CDR1 MNHEY and CDR2 SVGAGI come from the germline V gene. The CDR3 sequence is 15 residues long. Trimming at V came to 5 bases and at J to 9 bases, leaving 12 bases not matched to a gene. CDR3 residues: CASSRTGGQSGCYTF. The CDR3 DNA reads TGTGCCAGCAGTCGGACAGGGGGTCAGTCGGGTTGCTACACCTTC.

On this clonotype: The junction differs from germline at one of its ends, possibly a read error. The chain employs TRBV11-3 and TRBJ2-3; either TRBD1 or TRBD2 may fit D (5 bases each). The CDR3 runs 18 residues. Germline CDR1 is SGHNT and CDR2 is YENEEA. CDR3 bases: TGTGTCAGCAGCTTTACGGGGAGATGGGGCCCAAGCGCAGATACGCAGTATTTT. Protein product: CVSSFTGRWGPSADTQYF.

For this clonotype: A much larger clone lies a single base off, so this may be a read error. The chain links TRBV10-3 to TRBJ2-1; no firm D call. This CDR3 has 13 amino acids. The V gene's germline CDR1 is ENHRY and CDR2 SYGVKD. The CDR3 DNA reads as TGTGTCACTTCCCGCGACCCAGACAATGAGCAGTTCTTC. This codes for CVTSRDPDNEQFF.

This clonotype has ten or more counts. The chain recombines TRBV6-1 with TRBJ2-6, with TRBD1 identical over 10 bases. The CDR3 covers 17 residues. Trimming removed 1 base from V and 7 bases from J; junction bases left unmatched: 7. Germline V gene data show CDR1 as MNHNS and CDR2 as SASEGT. The CDR3 protein is CASSEGQGALGANVLTF. CDR3 DNA: TGTGCCAGCAGTGAAGGACAGGGGGCCCTTGGAGCCAACGTCCTGACTTTC.

The chain joins TRBV11-3 to TRBJ2-7; a weak D match, TRBD1 (6 bases). This CDR3 has 16 residues. Deletions cut 6 bases from V and 7 bases from J, with 25 bases between. Looked up from germline, CDR1 is SGHNT and CDR2 is YENEEA. CDR3 in amino acids: CASRAPGLEARGEQYF. Here the CDR3 DNA reads TGTGCCAGCAGGGCTCCTGGGCTGGAGGCAAGGGGGGAGCAGTACTTC. The entire variable domain, with the rest obtained from reference TRBV11-3 and TRBJ2-7, is as follows: EAGVVQSPRYKIIEKKQPVAFWCNPISGHNTLYWYLQNLGQGPELLIRYENEEAVDDSQLPKDRFSAERLKGVDSTLKIQPAELGDSAVYLCASRAPGLEARGEQYFGPGTRLTVT.

Notes on this clonotype: A much larger clonotype is one base distant, so this may be a read error. The chain is built from TRBV5-6 and TRBJ2-7, with TRBD2 identical over 8 bases. CDR1 is SGHDT and CDR2 is YYEEEE in the germline V gene. V lost 4 bases, J lost 6 bases, and 9 bases stayed unmatched. This CDR3 has 14 residues. The CDR3 sequence is CASSRYSGTSEQYF. The CDR3, as DNA: TGTGCCAGCAGCCGATATAGCGGGACATCCGAGCAGTACTTC. Based on the CDR3 plus reference TRBV5-6 and TRBJ2-7, the full variable domain is DAGVTQSPTHLIKTRGQQVTLRCSPKSGHDTVSWYQQALGQGPQFIFQYYEEEERQRGNFPDRFSGHQFPNYSSELNVNALLLGDSALYLCASSRYSGTSEQYFGPGTRLTVT.

Turning to this clonotype: Lacking the conserved final phenylalanine or tryptophan, this CDR3 likely reflects a read error. Because the CDR3's place on the DNA is in doubt, the DNA is left out and the CDR3 is given as listed by TCRdb. The rearrangement links TRBV6-1 to TRBJ2-2; TRBD1 was called by the table and not checked on the DNA. The length of the CDR3 is 14 amino acids, counting both ends. CDR1 is MNHNS and CDR2 is SASEGT in the germline V gene. CDR3 amino acids: CASSTGGSTGEQFY.

This clonotype was found a few times. CDR3 nucleotides: TGCAGTGCCAAAACTGACACTAGCAATCAGCCCCAGCATTTT. Translating it yields CSAKTDTSNQPQHF. The chain has TRBV20-1 and TRBJ1-5; D call uncertain. CDR1 and CDR2 from the germline V gene are DFQATT and SNEGSKA (reference sequence). V gave up 6 bases and J gave up 0 bases, with 12 bases separating them. This CDR3 spans 14 amino acids.

With regard to this clonotype: Just one base apart from a much larger clone, this may be a read error. V usage is TRBV4-1 and J usage is TRBJ2-5; 13 positions match TRBD2. The CDR3 is 23 amino acids. The trim removed 4 bases at V and 5 bases at J, leaving 28 bases unmatched. Germline V gives CDR1 MGHRA, CDR2 YSYEKL. In DNA form, the CDR3 reads TGCGCCAGCAGCCCCGAAGGGCTATCGGGACTAGCGGGGTACAGGTTCAGCGGGGAGACCCAGTACTTC. Its protein is CASSPEGLSGLAGYRFSGETQYF.

This clonotype was counted at least ten times. This chain connects TRBV7-8 to TRBJ2-2; 9 bases map to TRBD2. The CDR3 contains 16 residues. From germline, CDR1 is SGHVS and CDR2 FQNEAQ. Losses at the gene ends were 1 base for V and 4 bases for J; bases not matched to a gene: 4. As DNA, the CDR3 is TGTGCCAGCAGCTTAGGTAGCGGGAGACCCACCGGGGAGCTGTTTTTT. Encoded protein: CASSLGSGRPTGELFF.

The J gene is TRBJ2-1, the V gene TRBV11-1; 7 positions match TRBD2. Looked up from germline, CDR1 is SGHAT and CDR2 is FQDESV (reference sequence). J lost 5 bases, V lost 5 bases, and 15 bases had no gene match. The length of the CDR3 is 17 residues. The CDR3 bases are TGTGCCAGCAGCCCAACTGGTGGGAGGGCCCGTGACAATGAGCAGTTCTTC. As protein: CASSPTGGRARDNEQFF.

On this clonotype: One junction end does not reproduce the germline sequence, and a read error may be involved. J is TRBJ2-6 and V is TRBV5-6; TRBD2 matches at 11 bases. The CDR3 consists of 19 residues. In germline, CDR1 is SGHDT, CDR2 YYEEEE. The CDR3 here is CVSNPETSGTLSRANVLTF. CDR3 nucleotides: TGTGTCAGCAACCCGGAGACTAGCGGGACCCTCTCTCGGGCCAACGTCCTGACTTTC.

The chain carries TRBV4-1 and TRBJ1-5, with D possibly being TRBD1 (5 bases). In germline, CDR1 is MGHRA, CDR2 YSYEKL. The V gene lost 2 bases and the J gene lost 5 bases, with 10 bases spanning the gap. CDR3 length: 14 amino acids. For the CDR3, the DNA is TGCGCCAGCAGCCAAATGCCGGGGGATCAGCCCCAGCATTTT. Amino acid sequence: CASSQMPGDQPQHF.

As to this clonotype: An end of the junction differs from the germline gene, which may be a read error. J is TRBJ2-7 and V is TRBV4-2; the match to TRBD2 covers 8 bases. CDR1 and CDR2 from the germline V gene are LGHNA and YNFKEQ. CDR3 size: 16 residues. For the CDR3, the DNA is TGTACCAGCAGCTCCCGTACTAGCGGATCAACCTACGAGCAGTACTTC. Protein product: CTSSSRTSGSTYEQYF.

A remark on this clonotype: Possible read error: a much larger clone is one base away. This chain joins TRBV7-8 and TRBJ2-1, with 11 bases matching TRBD2. The CDR3 loop spans 16 amino acids. Per the germline V gene, CDR1 is SGHVS and CDR2 is FQNEAQ. In DNA form, the CDR3 reads TGTGCCAGCAGCCCCCTCTCTAGCGGGAGGAGCAGTGAGCACTTCTTC. Residues: CASSPLSSGRSSEHFF.

On this clonotype: The CDR3 end shows no conserved phenylalanine or tryptophan, and so a read error is likely. This sequence joins TRBV12-3 or TRBV12-4 and TRBJ1-5; the match to TRBD1 covers 7 bases. The length of the CDR3 is 14 residues. J lost 5 bases, V lost 7 bases, and 8 bases had no gene match. The CDR3 DNA is TGTGCCAGCACAATAGGGGGCATCGATCAGCCCCAGCATCTT. Amino acids: CASTIGGIDQPQHL.

The rearrangement uses TRBV5-1 and TRBJ2-3; perhaps TRBD1 as D (5 bases). The CDR3 length is 14 residues. Per germline, CDR1 SGHRS and CDR2 YFSETQ. V lost 4 bases, J lost 2 bases, and 11 bases lay in between. CDR3 amino acids: CASSRNRPTDTQYF. For the CDR3, the DNA is TGCGCCAGCAGCCGAAACAGGCCCACAGATACGCAGTATTTT. The entire variable domain, with the rest obtained from reference TRBV5-1 and TRBJ2-3, is as follows: KAGVTQTPRYLIKTRGQQVTLSCSPISGHRSVSWYQQTPGQGLQFLFEYFSETQRNKGNFPGRFSGRQFSNSRSEMNVSTLELGDSALYLCASSRNRPTDTQYFGPGTRLTVL.

This clonotype has a handful of counts. A much larger clone lies a single base off, so this may be a read error. This chain connects TRBV4-2 to TRBJ2-7; D is possibly TRBD1 (5 bases). Germline V gives CDR1 LGHNA, CDR2 YNFKEQ. The CDR3 covers 15 residues. The V end was cut by 1 base, the J end by 2 bases, with 12 bases between. CDR3 nucleotide sequence: TGTGCCAGCAGCCAAGTTCTGGGGCCCACCTACGAGCAGTACTTC. It yields the protein CASSQVLGPTYEQYF.

This clonotype came up a few times. Since a much larger clone is just one base distant, this may be a read error. The CDR3: CASSEATGASQPQHF. CDR3 in DNA: TGTGCCAGCAGTGAAGCGACCGGGGCATCTCAGCCCCAGCATTTT. J is TRBJ1-5 and V is TRBV6-1; tentative D call: TRBD1 (5 bases). Germline V gives CDR1 MNHNS, CDR2 SASEGT. The V end was cut by 0 bases, the J end by 6 bases, with 12 bases between. This CDR3 comprises 15 residues.

As to this clonotype: Relative to the germline gene, one junction end is altered; a read error may explain this. The chain employs TRBV14 and TRBJ2-6; D ambiguous. CDR1 is SGHDN, CDR2 FVKESK, per germline. The CDR3 loop spans 15 amino acids. This chain's CDR3 is CAISQIGTGANVLTF. DNA of the CDR3: TGTGCCATCAGCCAAATAGGAACCGGGGCCAACGTCCTGACTTTC.

On this clonotype itself: Sequence at one end of the junction differs from germline and may be a read error. The chain uses TRBV6-1 and TRBJ2-7, with TRBD2 matching over 7 bases. CDR1 MNHNS and CDR2 SASEGT come from the germline V gene. The CDR3 is made up of 16 amino acids. The CDR3 protein is CVSSESRLRRDYDQYF. The CDR3 DNA sequence: TGTGTCAGCAGTGAAAGCAGGTTGCGTAGGGACTACGACCAGTACTTC.

As concerns this clonotype: A much larger clone differs from this one at a single base, so this may be a read error. Given the absence of the conserved phenylalanine or tryptophan at the CDR3 end, a read error is likely. The chain links TRBV7-8 to TRBJ2-5, with unresolved D. This CDR3 has 13 amino acids. Trimming took off 10 bases at V and 3 bases at J, with 15 bases between the two ends. Germline V gene data show CDR1 as SGHVS and CDR2 as FQNEAQ. Here the CDR3 DNA reads TGTGCCACCTCTTGGGTGGCGGAAGAGACCCAGTACCTC. It is translated as CATSWVAEETQYL.